A single sample gave rise to the 27 T cell receptor beta chains below, sequenced in a study of shared clonotypes between healthy human individuals. Assay used: immunoSEQ multiplex PCR; TCRdb lists only in-frame clones, some missing. Among 950,000 to 1,100,000 clones listed, roughly 75% were seen once. Sequences were obtained from memory CD4+ T cells sorted from blood. Specified subset: CD45RA-negative fraction. The receptors were gathered from a young man in good health.

This chain links TRBV9 with TRBJ1-1, with 9 bases matching TRBD1. The CDR3 totals 12 residues. Unmatched junction bases numbered 3, after V lost 3 bases and J lost 9 bases. The germline gives CDR1 SGDLS, CDR2 YYNGEE. This CDR3 reads CASSAGQGKAFF. The CDR3 DNA reads as TGTGCCAGCAGCGCGGGACAGGGAAAAGCTTTCTTT.

This sequence joins TRBV18 and TRBJ1-1, with D uncertain. Germline values: CDR1 KGHSH, CDR2 LQKENI. The V and J ends lost 1 base and 3 bases respectively, with 6 bases between them. The CDR3 runs 13 residues. DNA of the CDR3: TGTGCCAGCTCACCACAGGACTACACTGAAGCTTTCTTT. It codes for CASSPQDYTEAFF.

The V gene is TRBV11-2, the J gene TRBJ2-1; D unresolved. The CDR3 runs 13 residues. V was pared by 3 bases and J by 9 bases, with 12 bases between. CDR1 and CDR2 from the germline V gene are SGHAT and FQNNGV. The CDR3 nucleotides read TGTGCCAGCAGCTTTTTAGCTGGCGGTGAGCAGTTCTTC. Amino acid sequence: CASSFLAGGEQFF.

The chain employs TRBV5-1 and TRBJ2-5; 10 positions agree with TRBD2. Trimming cost V 4 bases and J 4 bases; bases outside gene matches: 10. This CDR3 spans 16 amino acids. CDR1 and CDR2 (germline): SGHRS, YFSETQ. CDR3 sequence reads: CASSPGGIAGGETQYF. CDR3 nucleotides: TGCGCCAGCAGCCCCGGTGGGATAGCGGGAGGAGAGACCCAGTACTTC.

The chain couples TRBV25-1 to TRBJ2-3; D may be TRBD1 (6 bases). V was trimmed by 4 bases and J by 4 bases, leaving 15 bases between them. The CDR3 sequence is 15 residues long. Germline V CDR1 and CDR2: MGHDK, SYGVNS. CDR3 DNA sequence: TGTGCCAGCAGTGTCCAGGGGCGCGACCCAGATACGCAGTATTTT. This sequence encodes CASSVQGRDPDTQYF. The entire variable domain, with the rest obtained from reference TRBV25-1 and TRBJ2-3, is as follows: EADIYQTPRYLVIGTGKKITLECSQTMGHDKMYWYQQDPGMELHLIHYSYGVNSTEKGDLSSESTVSRIRTEHFPLTLESARPSHTSQYLCASSVQGRDPDTQYFGPGTRLTVL.

The chain carries TRBV30 and TRBJ2-4, with D maybe TRBD2 (5 bases). V was clipped by 3 bases and J by 1 base, with 10 bases between them. CDR1 GTSNPN and CDR2 SVGIG come from the germline V gene (reference sequence). The CDR3 runs to 14 residues. CDR3 in DNA: TGTGCCTGGAGGGCCCCGGGGGCCAAAAACATTCAGTACTTC. Amino acid sequence: CAWRAPGAKNIQYF.

V and J are TRBV7-2 and TRBJ1-3, with D unresolved. The ends were cut back, 7 bases at V and 0 bases at J, with 4 bases in the middle. This CDR3 has 12 amino acids. From germline, CDR1 is SGHTA and CDR2 FQGNSA. As DNA, the CDR3 is TGTGCCAGCAAGGGCTCTGGAAACACCATATATTTT. It yields the protein CASKGSGNTIYF.

This clone was observed a handful of times. This chain links TRBV4-1 with TRBJ2-2; 10 positions agree with TRBD2. Unmatched junction bases numbered 5, after V lost 6 bases and J lost 4 bases. Germline CDR1 and CDR2: MGHRA and YSYEKL. This CDR3 spans 15 amino acids. The chain's CDR3 is CASSPSGRGTGELFF. The CDR3 nucleotides read TGCGCCAGCAGTCCGAGCGGGAGGGGCACCGGGGAGCTGTTTTTT.

The chain joins TRBV5-1 to TRBJ2-7; 7 bases match TRBD1. V was pared by 8 bases and J by 1 base, with 9 bases of the junction left unmatched. CDR1 is SGHRS, CDR2 YFSETQ, per germline. This CDR3 is built from 14 residues. The CDR3 nucleotides are TGCGCCAGTGGGAATGGACAGGTTTCCTACGAGCAGTACTTC. It codes for CASGNGQVSYEQYF.

This clone occurred once. A much more abundant neighbour one base away suggests this may be a read error. The rearrangement uses TRBV4-1 and TRBJ1-5; 7 bases map to TRBD1. V lost 1 base to trimming and J lost 4 bases; unmatched junction nucleotides: 4. Germline V lookup: CDR1 MGHRA, CDR2 YSYEKL. The CDR3 is made up of 15 amino acids. The CDR3 spells CASSQGTGENQPQHF. DNA of the CDR3: TGCGCCAGCAGCCAAGGTACAGGGGAAAATCAGCCCCAGCATTTT.

Of note for this clone: A far larger clone is a single base away, which makes a read error likely. The chain recombines TRBV30 with TRBJ2-7, with 7 bases matching TRBD2. There are 15 residues in the CDR3. Germline CDR1 is GTSNPN and CDR2 is SVGIG (reference sequence). V shed 1 base, J shed 2 bases, and the junction held 8 bases outside the gene matches. The CDR3 sequence is CAWSGPSGLPYEQYF. CDR3 nucleotide sequence: TGTGCCTGGAGTGGACCTAGCGGCCTCCCCTACGAGCAGTACTTC.

This clone was detected once. The identical CDR3 is also encoded by other nucleotide sequences in the sample. V usage is TRBV18 and J usage is TRBJ2-7; the D gene could be TRBD1 or TRBD2 (5 bases each). Per the germline V gene, CDR1 is KGHSH and CDR2 is LQKENI. Trimming removed 3 bases at V and 2 bases at J, with 11 bases between. This CDR3 comprises 14 residues. The CDR3 DNA reads as TGTGCCAGCTCACCCTCCGAGGGGCCCTACGAGCAGTACTTC. Translated, it gives CASSPSEGPYEQYF. Supplemented by reference TRBV18 and TRBJ2-7, the full variable domain reads NAGVMQNPRHLVRRRGQEARLRCSPMKGHSHVYWYRQLPEEGLKFMVYLQKENIIDESGMPKERFSAEFPKEGPSILRIQQVVRGDSAAYFCASSPSEGPYEQYFGPGTRLTVT.

This clone was counted between two and nine times. The identical CDR3 is also encoded by other nucleotide sequences in the sample. The genes are TRBV2 and TRBJ1-5; D is unclear. In germline, CDR1 is SNHLY, CDR2 FYNNEI. V dropped 3 bases and J dropped 2 bases, with 2 bases sitting between them. CDR3 length equals 12 residues. The DNA of the CDR3 is TGTGCCAGCAGTGACGGCAATCAGCCCCAGCATTTT. Protein sequence: CASSDGNQPQHF.

The chain recombines TRBV5-1 with TRBJ1-2, with 12 bases identical to TRBD1. The CDR3 runs 15 residues. CDR1 is SGHRS and CDR2 is YFSETQ in the germline V gene. Unmatched junction bases numbered 6, after V lost 3 bases and J lost 6 bases. The DNA of the CDR3 is TGCGCCAGCAGCTCCCGGGACAGGGGGCGCAATGGCTACACCTTC. It codes for CASSSRDRGRNGYTF.

Comments on this clone: One end of the junction fails to match germline, which may point to a read error. The CDR3 DNA reads as TGTGCTAGCAGCCCCGCAGGATCGACGAACACTGAAGCTTTCTTT. Its protein product is CASSPAGSTNTEAFF. This chain joins TRBV7-7 and TRBJ1-1, with D unclear. Germline V lookup: CDR1 SSHAT, CDR2 FNYEAQ (reference sequence). The CDR3 sequence is 15 residues long.

V gene TRBV25-1 combines with J gene TRBJ2-5; D gene unclear. Trimming stripped 1 base from V and 3 bases from J, with 6 bases between. CDR3 length equals 13 residues. Germline CDR1 MGHDK, CDR2 SYGVNS. The CDR3 DNA reads as TGTGCCAGCAGTGAATTCGGAAAAGAGACCCAGTACTTC. Translation: CASSEFGKETQYF.

V usage is TRBV5-3 and J usage is TRBJ1-2; TRBD1 matches 7 bases. TRBV5-3 falls under the ORF class, with uncertain function. This CDR3 spans 15 amino acids. Unmatched junction bases numbered 10, after V lost 1 base and J lost 7 bases. The DNA of the CDR3 is TGTGCCAGAAGCTTGAATCCTGACAGGGCCCCTGGCTACACCTTC. Its protein product is CARSLNPDRAPGYTF.

A note on this clone: This sample includes further DNA sequences coding for the same CDR3. The genes are TRBV6-5 and TRBJ1-5, with D maybe TRBD1 (5 bases). CDR1 and CDR2 from the germline V gene are MNHEY and SVGAGI. Trimming left V 6 bases short and J 2 bases short, with 11 bases between. The CDR3 is 14 residues long. CDR3 coding DNA: TGTGCCAGCAGCTCGGGGGGTGGCAATCAGCCCCAGCATTTT. Protein: CASSSGGGNQPQHF.

The chain combines TRBV10-3 with TRBJ1-3, with TRBD1 as a possible D gene (6 bases). The CDR3 has 13 residues. Trimming cost V 6 bases and J 5 bases, with 11 bases left between them. Per germline, CDR1 ENHRY and CDR2 SYGVKD. Here the CDR3 reads CAIRGDTRNTIYF. In nucleotides, the CDR3 is TGTGCCATCAGGGGGGACACTCGAAACACCATATATTTT.

The sample holds a few counts of this clone. This chain links TRBV7-2 with TRBJ1-4; D remains unclear. V was cut by 5 bases and J by 5 bases, with 12 bases left in between. Germline V gives CDR1 SGHTA, CDR2 FQGNSA. The CDR3 totals 14 residues. The CDR3 region has the DNA TGTGCCAGCAGCGTGAGTTTAGGGAATGAAAAACTGTTTTTT. Protein sequence: CASSVSLGNEKLFF.

The rearrangement links TRBV7-8 to TRBJ1-2; D ambiguous. This CDR3 has 15 residues. The germline V gene encodes CDR1 SGHVS and CDR2 FQNEAQ. V dropped 2 bases and J dropped 2 bases, with 12 bases sitting between them. The CDR3 DNA is TGTGCCAGCAGCTTACGCGCGTGGAGGAACTATGGCTACACCTTC. It yields the protein CASSLRAWRNYGYTF.

The chain is built from TRBV5-1 and TRBJ1-4, with D unresolved. Germline lookup yields CDR1 SGHRS and CDR2 YFSETQ. The V gene lost 7 bases and the J gene lost 0 bases, with 7 bases spanning the gap. This CDR3 is built from 13 residues. CDR3 sequence reads: CASSTATNEKLFF. CDR3 sequence (DNA): TGCGCCAGCTCGACGGCAACTAATGAAAAACTGTTTTTT.

The chain joins TRBV2 to TRBJ1-6; unclear D gene. The V end lost 3 bases, the J end lost 9 bases, and 12 bases lay between the germline ends. The CDR3 runs 14 residues. Germline V gene lookup returns CDR1 SNHLY and CDR2 FYNNEI. CDR3 nucleotide sequence: TGTGCCAGCAGTGACAAAAGGAACCTTTCACCCCTCCACTTT. Amino acids: CASSDKRNLSPLHF.

J is TRBJ2-1 and V is TRBV4-2; a possible D gene is TRBD2 (6 bases). V was pared by 4 bases and J by 8 bases, with 15 bases between. The CDR3 sequence is 14 residues long. The germline V gene has CDR1 LGHNA and CDR2 YNFKEQ. CDR3 sequence (DNA): TGTGCCAGCAGCCGGGGGGTGTTACAAGATGAGCAGTTCTTC. Amino acids: CASSRGVLQDEQFF.

The chain employs TRBV2 and TRBJ1-1, with 7 bases lining up with TRBD1. V shed 5 bases and J 5 bases; nucleotides not matched to a gene: 2. CDR3 length equals 12 residues. Germline CDR1 is SNHLY and CDR2 is FYNNEI. CDR3 sequence: CASSTDRTEAFF. The CDR3, as DNA: TGTGCCAGCAGTACGGACAGGACTGAAGCTTTCTTT.

Concerning this clone itself: Just one base apart from a much larger clone, this may be a read error. The rearrangement links TRBV7-9 to TRBJ2-3; 7 bases are a match to TRBD1. This CDR3 contains 15 residues. Germline lookup yields CDR1 SEHNR and CDR2 FQNEAQ (reference sequence). V lost 1 base to trimming and J lost 0 bases; unmatched junction nucleotides: 1. CDR3 amino acids: CASSLEGASTDTQYF. CDR3 DNA: TGTGCCAGCAGCTTAGAGGGGGCTAGCACAGATACGCAGTATTTT. The whole variable domain, filled in from reference TRBV7-9 and TRBJ2-3, reads DTGVSQNPRHKITKRGQNVTFRCDPISEHNRLYWYRQTLGQGPEFLTYFQNEAQLEKSRLLSDRFSAERPKGSFSTLEIQRTEQGDSAMYLCASSLEGASTDTQYFGPGTRLTVL.

This clone was counted between two and nine times. The chain links TRBV2 to TRBJ2-7, with TRBD1 as a possible D gene (6 bases). Germline-derived CDR1 and CDR2 are SNHLY and FYNNEI. The CDR3 contains 14 residues. The V end lost 6 bases, the J end lost 1 base, and 13 bases lay between the germline ends. CDR3 bases: TGTGCCAGCAGACCACGAACAGGGTCCTACGAGCAGTACTTC. Its translation: CASRPRTGSYEQYF.